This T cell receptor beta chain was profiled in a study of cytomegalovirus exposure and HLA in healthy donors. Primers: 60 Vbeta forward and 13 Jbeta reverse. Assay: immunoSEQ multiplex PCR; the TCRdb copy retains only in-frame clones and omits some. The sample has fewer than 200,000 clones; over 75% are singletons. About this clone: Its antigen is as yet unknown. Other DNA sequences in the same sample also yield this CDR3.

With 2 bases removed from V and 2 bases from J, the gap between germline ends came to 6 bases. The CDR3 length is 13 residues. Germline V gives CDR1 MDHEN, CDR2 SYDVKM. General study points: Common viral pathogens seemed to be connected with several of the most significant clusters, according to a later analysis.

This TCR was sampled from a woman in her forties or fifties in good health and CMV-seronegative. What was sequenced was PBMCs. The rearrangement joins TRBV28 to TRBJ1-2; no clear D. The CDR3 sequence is CASSLGQNYGYTF. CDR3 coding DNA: TGTGCCAGCAGTTTAGGTCAGAACTATGGCTACACCTTC.